The 27 T cell receptor beta chains reported below all come from one sample, sequenced in a study of T cell responses to AZD1222 COVID-19 vaccine. Assay used: immunoSEQ multiplex PCR; TCRdb lists only in-frame clones, some missing. The data contain roughly 66,000 clones, 88% of them singletons. The sample was peripheral blood, taken 28 days after the second dose of the MenACWY control vaccine. These receptors all come from an adult who received the MenACWY meningococcal vaccine as a control.

This chain connects TRBV6-2 or TRBV6-3 to TRBJ2-7, with 7 nucleotides matching TRBD1. V gave up 3 bases and J gave up 2 bases; unmatched junction bases: 4. CDR1 and CDR2 (germline): MNHEY, SVGEGT. The CDR3 contains 14 residues. The chain's CDR3 is CASSYRQGPYEQYF. CDR3 nucleotide sequence: TGTGCCAGCAGTTATAGACAGGGCCCCTACGAGCAGTACTTC.

J is TRBJ1-2 and V is TRBV7-2, with unresolved D. Trimming left V 5 bases short and J 2 bases short, with 15 bases between. Germline V gene sequence: CDR1 SGHTA, CDR2 FQGNSA. CDR3 size: 15 residues. CDR3 in DNA: TGTGCCAGCAGCCCTAACCCTCAGTCAAACTATGGCTACACCTTC. It specifies CASSPNPQSNYGYTF. Using reference TRBV7-2 and TRBJ1-2 for the parts outside the CDR3, the full variable domain is GAGVSQSPSNKVTEKGKDVELRCDPISGHTALYWYRQSLGQGLEFLIYFQGNSAPDKSGLPSDRFSAERTGGSVSTLTIQRTQQEDSAVYLCASSPNPQSNYGYTFGSGTRLTVV.

This clone appeared a few times. The rearrangement uses TRBV6-5 and TRBJ2-3; D possibly uses TRBD1 or TRBD2 (6 bases each). Germline V gives CDR1 MNHEY, CDR2 SVGAGI. The V and J ends lost 10 bases and 8 bases respectively, with 19 bases between them. CDR3 length equals 13 residues. For the CDR3, the DNA is TGTGCCACCCGCCGGGGGCCTCTAGGTACGCAGTATTTT. It yields the protein CATRRGPLGTQYF.

This chain uses TRBV6-5 with TRBJ2-3, with 7 bases lining up with TRBD1. The length of the CDR3 is 16 residues. J gave up 2 bases and V 0 bases, and 5 bases lay outside the gene matches. Germline CDR1 is MNHEY and CDR2 is SVGAGI. The CDR3, as DNA: TGTGCCAGCAGTTACTCCGGGGACAGCCCCACAGATACGCAGTATTTT. Translated, it gives CASSYSGDSPTDTQYF.

This clone came up a few times. This sequence joins TRBV19 and TRBJ2-1; D may be TRBD1 (6 bases). CDR1 is LNHDA, CDR2 SQIVND, per germline (reference sequence). V gave up 4 bases and J gave up 5 bases, with 15 bases separating them. The CDR3 has 15 residues. The CDR3 reads CASSSPGTPDNEQFF. CDR3 in DNA: TGTGCCAGTAGTAGCCCCGGGACACCTGACAATGAGCAGTTCTTC.

The J gene is TRBJ1-1, the V gene TRBV9, with TRBD1 identical over 10 bases. The ends lost 3 bases at V and 3 bases at J; junction bases unmatched: 5. CDR3 length: 15 residues. In germline, CDR1 is SGDLS, CDR2 YYNGEE. CDR3 DNA: TGTGCCAGCAGCGAGCGCGGGACAGGGGACACTGAAGCTTTCTTT. Its protein product is CASSERGTGDTEAFF.

The rearrangement joins TRBV6-1 to TRBJ2-7; 10 bases agree with TRBD1. Germline V gene data show CDR1 as MNHNS and CDR2 as SASEGT. The CDR3 contains 14 residues. The V and J ends lost 2 bases and 5 bases, in that order; junction bases with no gene match: 3. CDR3 amino acids: CASSEQTGGHEQYF. The DNA for the CDR3 is TGTGCCAGCAGTGAACAGACAGGGGGCCACGAGCAGTACTTC.

This chain connects TRBV28 to TRBJ1-2; D ambiguous. Trimming shortened V by 6 bases and J by 4 bases, and 15 bases separated the two germline ends. Germline V gives CDR1 MDHEN, CDR2 SYDVKM. CDR3 size: 14 residues. CDR3 bases: TGTGCCAGCAGACCCCTAACTTTACCCTATGGCTACACCTTC. This codes for CASRPLTLPYGYTF.

This chain links TRBV19 with TRBJ2-3; TRBD1 might be the D (5 bases). Germline values: CDR1 LNHDA, CDR2 SQIVND (reference sequence). V was shortened by 6 bases and J by 1 base, with 17 bases between the two germline ends. The CDR3 is 16 residues long. The CDR3: CASRPWAGSRTDTQYF. In DNA form, the CDR3 reads TGTGCCAGTAGACCATGGGCAGGGTCTCGCACAGATACGCAGTATTTT.

This chain joins TRBV4-1 and TRBJ1-3; D is unresolved. This CDR3 contains 14 residues. Trimming took 2 bases from V and 0 from J, leaving 5 bases between them. CDR1 and CDR2 (germline): MGHRA, YSYEKL. CDR3 sequence reads: CASSQQRSGNTIYF. The CDR3 nucleotides are TGCGCCAGCAGCCAACAACGCTCTGGAAACACCATATATTTT.

This clone was found once. The chain couples TRBV6-6 to TRBJ2-7; weak D call: TRBD2 (6 bases). V lost 0 bases and J 5 bases, leaving 14 bases between the germline ends. Germline CDR1 is MNHNY and CDR2 is SVGAGI (reference sequence). This CDR3 comprises 15 residues. CDR3 protein: CASSYSEGRGDEQYF. The CDR3 coding sequence is TGTGCCAGCAGTTACTCGGAGGGCCGTGGCGACGAGCAGTACTTC.

The chain has TRBV19 and TRBJ2-6; D may be TRBD1 or TRBD2 (6 bases each). The CDR3 has 16 amino acids. The germline gives CDR1 LNHDA, CDR2 SQIVND (reference sequence). V was pared by 6 bases and J by 0 bases, with 12 bases between. The DNA for the CDR3 is TGTGCCAGTAGGCGGAGGGGGGACTCTGGGGCCAACGTCCTGACTTTC. Protein product: CASRRRGDSGANVLTF. The full variable domain, in which reference TRBV19 and TRBJ2-6 provide the parts outside the CDR3, is DGGITQSPKYLFRKEGQNVTLSCEQNLNHDAMYWYRQDPGQGLRLIYYSQIVNDFQKGDIAEGYSVSREKKESFPLTVTSAQKNPTAFYLCASRRRGDSGANVLTFGAGSRLTVL.

Written as DNA, the CDR3 is TGTGCCACCAGCAGAGATCCGATCAACACTGAAGCTTTCTTT. Residues: CATSRDPINTEAFF. This sequence joins TRBV15 and TRBJ1-1; D unclear. In germline, CDR1 is LNHNV, CDR2 YYDKDF (reference sequence). This CDR3 has 14 amino acids. V gave up 0 bases and J gave up 2 bases, with 7 bases separating them.

The CDR3 region is CASSEAPDRGLKAFF. CDR3 nucleotide sequence: TGTGCCAGCAGTGAAGCGCCGGACAGGGGGCTTAAAGCTTTCTTT. The rearrangement uses TRBV6-1 and TRBJ1-1; 11 nucleotides align to TRBD1. The J segment lost 9 bases and the V segment lost 0 bases, leaving 6 bases of the junction unmatched. The germline gives CDR1 MNHNS, CDR2 SASEGT. The CDR3 runs to 15 residues.

The chain uses TRBV30 and TRBJ2-7, with D unclear. There are 13 residues in the CDR3. Germline assignment: CDR1 GTSNPN and CDR2 SVGIG (reference sequence). V lost 4 bases, J lost 4 bases, and 14 bases lay in between. The CDR3 sequence: CAWTQGPIYEQYF. The CDR3 bases are TGTGCCTGGACCCAAGGGCCCATATACGAGCAGTACTTC.

The chain links TRBV4-2 to TRBJ2-7, with TRBD1 identical over 8 bases. The ends lost 4 bases at V and 2 bases at J; junction bases unmatched: 4. The CDR3 extends over 14 amino acids. From germline, CDR1 is LGHNA and CDR2 YNFKEQ. The CDR3 spells CASSPGTGAYEQYF. The CDR3 DNA sequence: TGTGCCAGCAGCCCTGGGACAGGTGCCTACGAGCAGTACTTC.

The CDR3 loop is CASSPSRETQYF. In DNA, the CDR3 is TGTGCCAGCAGCCCGTCTCGAGAGACCCAGTACTTC. V gene TRBV14 combines with J gene TRBJ2-5; no firm D call. Trimming took 4 bases from V and 4 from J, leaving 7 bases between them. The CDR3 extends over 12 amino acids. The germline V gene encodes CDR1 SGHDN and CDR2 FVKESK.

This clone was seen a few times. This chain joins TRBV5-8 and TRBJ1-5; D is perhaps TRBD1 (5 bases). Trimming removed 5 bases at V and 6 bases at J, with 12 bases between. CDR3 size: 13 residues. Per the germline V gene, CDR1 is SGHTS and CDR2 is YDEGEE. CDR3 sequence reads: CASSSGSFQPQHF. The CDR3, as DNA: TGTGCCAGCAGTTCAGGGAGTTTTCAGCCCCAGCATTTT.

The V and J genes are TRBV5-4 and TRBJ2-7; perhaps TRBD1 as D (5 bases). CDR3 length: 15 residues. Trimming pared 3 bases from V and 2 bases from J, leaving 15 bases between. The germline V gene has CDR1 SGHNT and CDR2 YYREEE (reference sequence). The CDR3 sequence: CASSSGSGRAYEQYF. The CDR3 DNA follows: TGTGCCAGCAGCTCCGGGTCAGGCAGGGCCTACGAGCAGTACTTC.

This sequence joins TRBV5-1 and TRBJ2-3; 9 bases are shared with TRBD1. J was trimmed by 3 bases and V by 7 bases; bases with no gene match: 6. The V gene's germline CDR1 is SGHRS and CDR2 YFSETQ. CDR3 length: 14 amino acids. This CDR3 reads CASRPGQGTDTQYF. The CDR3 DNA sequence: TGCGCCAGCCGCCCGGGACAGGGAACAGATACGCAGTATTTT.

This clone was observed once. The chain carries TRBV30 and TRBJ1-4; D gene ambiguous. V lost 5 bases and J lost 1, with 11 bases in between. Germline V gene lookup returns CDR1 GTSNPN and CDR2 SVGIG (reference sequence). This CDR3 contains 14 residues. The CDR3 loop is CAWSGRETNEKLFF. For the CDR3, the DNA is TGTGCCTGGTCTGGACGGGAAACTAATGAAAAACTGTTTTTT.

The V gene is TRBV4-2, the J gene TRBJ1-2; TRBD1 matches at 8 bases. Germline CDR1 LGHNA, CDR2 YNFKEQ. The CDR3 runs 16 residues. Trimming at V came to 2 bases and at J to 4 bases, leaving 9 bases not matched to a gene. CDR3 protein: CASSQTPGTGIYGYTF. Written as DNA, the CDR3 is TGTGCCAGCAGCCAAACCCCCGGGACAGGTATCTATGGCTACACCTTC.

This chain uses TRBV6-5 with TRBJ2-3, with 10 positions matching TRBD2. V gave up 6 bases and J gave up 1 base; unmatched junction bases: 4. CDR3 length: 15 amino acids. Germline lookup yields CDR1 MNHEY and CDR2 SVGAGI. CDR3 sequence (DNA): TGTGCCAGCAGGGGCCTAGCGGGGGGCACAGATACGCAGTATTTT. Its protein is CASRGLAGGTDTQYF.

The genes are TRBV7-3 and TRBJ1-1; D ambiguous. Germline V gene sequence: CDR1 SGHTA, CDR2 FQGTGA. The V and J ends lost 4 bases and 1 base respectively, with 13 bases between them. The CDR3 totals 15 residues. The CDR3 DNA reads as TGTGCCAGCAGCTCTCCAAAGGCGGGGAACACTGAAGCTTTCTTT. Its protein product is CASSSPKAGNTEAFF.

V usage is TRBV7-2 and J usage is TRBJ1-6; 8 bases line up with TRBD1. The trim removed 4 bases at V and 7 bases at J, leaving 6 bases unmatched. Germline V gene sequence: CDR1 SGHTA, CDR2 FQGNSA. The CDR3 runs 15 residues. CDR3 DNA: TGTGCCAGCAGCTCACGGACAGGGAGAAATTCACCCCTCCACTTT. Protein: CASSSRTGRNSPLHF.

The chain couples TRBV28 to TRBJ2-7; a possible D gene is TRBD1 (6 bases). CDR1 and CDR2 (germline): MDHEN, SYDVKM. Trimming left V 3 bases short and J 1 base short, with 19 bases between. The CDR3 extends over 17 amino acids. CDR3 DNA: TGTGCCAGCAGTTTTCCCTCTGGACAGCCCAGTTCCTACGAGCAGTACTTC. It specifies CASSFPSGQPSSYEQYF.

The gene calls are TRBV4-1 and TRBJ2-3; TRBD2 aligns across 11 bases. From germline, CDR1 is MGHRA and CDR2 YSYEKL. The trim removed 2 bases at V and 6 bases at J, leaving 16 bases unmatched. CDR3 length equals 19 residues. The DNA for the CDR3 is TGCGCCAGCAGCCAACCCGGGGGCTACCTAGCGGGGGGTGACGATACGCAGTATTTT. Amino acids: CASSQPGGYLAGGDDTQYF.